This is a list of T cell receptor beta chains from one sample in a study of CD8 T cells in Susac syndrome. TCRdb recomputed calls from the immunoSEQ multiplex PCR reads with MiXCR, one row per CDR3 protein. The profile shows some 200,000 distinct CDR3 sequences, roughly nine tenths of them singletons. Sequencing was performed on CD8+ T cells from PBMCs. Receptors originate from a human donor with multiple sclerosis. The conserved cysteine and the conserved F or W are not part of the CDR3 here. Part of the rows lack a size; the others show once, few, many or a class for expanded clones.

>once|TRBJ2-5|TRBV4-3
ASSQDTRWQETQY
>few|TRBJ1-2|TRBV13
ASSADRTSGYT
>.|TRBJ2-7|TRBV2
ASSDENRSYEQY
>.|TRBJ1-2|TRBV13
ASSPTPTGRVEG
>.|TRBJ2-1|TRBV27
ASSLQTSHEQF
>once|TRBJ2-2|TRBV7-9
ASSLVTTGELF
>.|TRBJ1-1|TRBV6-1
ASSEATPEAF
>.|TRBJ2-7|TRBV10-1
ASSEMGAPYEQY
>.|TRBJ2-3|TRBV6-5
ASSYSAGGDTQY
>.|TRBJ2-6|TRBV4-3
ASSQITAPVAGANVLT
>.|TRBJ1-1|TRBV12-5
ASGFGRTNTEAF
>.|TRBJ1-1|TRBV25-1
ASSEEGMTEAF
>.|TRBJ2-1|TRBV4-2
ASSARLAANNEQF
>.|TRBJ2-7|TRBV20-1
SARDSAEDYEQY
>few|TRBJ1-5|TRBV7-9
ASSPGQNQPQH
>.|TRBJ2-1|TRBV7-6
ASSLVLANNEQF
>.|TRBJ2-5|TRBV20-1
SARTSGQETQY
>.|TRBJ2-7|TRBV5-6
ASSLAPATYEQY
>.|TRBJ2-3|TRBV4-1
ASSQGLDRGWTDTQY
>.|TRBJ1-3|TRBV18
ASSPPDGPANTIY
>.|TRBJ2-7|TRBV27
ASSVLAGGPREQY
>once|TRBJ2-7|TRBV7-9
ASSLAEGALLRGPY
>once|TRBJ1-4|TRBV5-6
ASSVSTGGKLF
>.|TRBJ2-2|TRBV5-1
ASSSREGQGLTGNTGELF
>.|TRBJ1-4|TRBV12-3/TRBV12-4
ASSPNRVRGGEKLF
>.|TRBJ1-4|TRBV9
ASSAGEEKLF
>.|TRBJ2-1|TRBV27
ASSSWMTSSNEQF
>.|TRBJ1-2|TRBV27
ASAGQGTGYT
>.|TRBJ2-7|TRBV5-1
ASSLASGSRYEQY
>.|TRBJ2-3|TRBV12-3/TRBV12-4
ASSLGEVGGTQY
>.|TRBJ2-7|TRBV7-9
ASSLVPAYEQY
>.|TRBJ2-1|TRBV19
ASSTPYNEQF
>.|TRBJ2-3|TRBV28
ASSLTSPSTDTQY
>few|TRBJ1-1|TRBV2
ASSDGLGTGGF
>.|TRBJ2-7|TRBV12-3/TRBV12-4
ASSLWDRGRPGSEQY
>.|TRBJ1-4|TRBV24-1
ATSDLLGRPPATNEKLF
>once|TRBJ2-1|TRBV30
AWEPWGGKGNEQF
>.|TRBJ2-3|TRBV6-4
ASGTGQETDTQY
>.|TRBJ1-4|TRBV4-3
ASSQDPHPSSTNEKLF
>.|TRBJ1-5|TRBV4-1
ASSQITGGRAPQH
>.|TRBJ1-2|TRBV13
ASSLGKGYYGYT
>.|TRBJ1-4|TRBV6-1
ASSAPGTGATNEKLF
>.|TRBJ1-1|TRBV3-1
ASSQVWTGVGNTEAF
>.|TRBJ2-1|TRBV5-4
ASSLIPSEYNEQF
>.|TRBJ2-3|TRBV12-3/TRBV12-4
ASSSILTSATDTQY
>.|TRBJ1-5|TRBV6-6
ASSFSTGVQPQH
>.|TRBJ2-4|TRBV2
ASSEPTGRLKAKNIQY
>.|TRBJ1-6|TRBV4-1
ASSQDPGVGNSPLH
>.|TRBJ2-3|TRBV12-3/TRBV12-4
ASSFSGSAADTQY
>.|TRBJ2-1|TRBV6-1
ASSPTGVEQF
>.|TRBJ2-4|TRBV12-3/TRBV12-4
ASSLALSGGAAKY
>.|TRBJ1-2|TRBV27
ASSRKGNYGYT
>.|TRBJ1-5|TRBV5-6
ASSLSAGKPQH
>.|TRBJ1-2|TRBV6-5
ASRTPGPYGYT
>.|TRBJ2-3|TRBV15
ATSRYQGNGADTQY